A selection of T cell receptor beta chains follows, all from one sample in a study of T cell clusters in autoimmune cytopenias. One entry per CDR3 protein, without DNA, is what TCRdb gives after re-calling the multiplex PCR reads. This sample carries about 6,100 distinct CDR3 sequences, with approximately 7.5% going to the ten biggest clones. These data were likewise used in another study, on T cell repertoires in aging, cancer and after chemotherapy.

The sequenced sample consisted of peripheral blood. These receptors were taken from a human donor in good health. Each CDR3 is given with its conserved first and last residue. Only some rows state a clone size, as once, few, many or a class for expanded clones.

v_call	j_call	clone_size	cdr3_aa
TRBV5-1	TRBJ2-1	medium-sized	CASSPAPISEQFF
TRBV6-1	TRBJ2-7	medium-sized	CASSEARYEQYF
TRBV6-6	TRBJ2-3	medium-sized	CASSSSGLGGQYF
TRBV6-1	TRBJ1-2	medium-sized	CASFPRQDIEGYTF
TRBV12-3/TRBV12-4	TRBJ2-7	-	CASSFDNGLAGFYEQYF
TRBV5-6	TRBJ2-7	-	CASTWTGVDEQYF
TRBV7-2	TRBJ2-1	-	CASSPGLQYYNEQFF
TRBV30	TRBJ2-7	-	CAWSGLTSYISPSYEQYF
TRBV20-1	TRBJ2-1	-	CSAPRLAGDEQFF
TRBV19	TRBJ1-2	medium-sized	CATDKGPHYGYTF
TRBV28	TRBJ2-7	-	CASSFVGEGNEQYF
TRBV6-2/TRBV6-3	TRBJ2-1	-	CASSYVRVLGEQFF
TRBV7-2	TRBJ2-1	-	CASSLEGLSNEQFF
TRBV14	TRBJ1-4	-	CASSLARGNEKLFF
TRBV19	TRBJ1-6	medium-sized	CASGDRVYNSPLHF
TRBV14	TRBJ2-1	-	CASSQWGQGLYNEQFF
TRBV6-5	TRBJ2-3	-	CASSYFGIGTDTQYF